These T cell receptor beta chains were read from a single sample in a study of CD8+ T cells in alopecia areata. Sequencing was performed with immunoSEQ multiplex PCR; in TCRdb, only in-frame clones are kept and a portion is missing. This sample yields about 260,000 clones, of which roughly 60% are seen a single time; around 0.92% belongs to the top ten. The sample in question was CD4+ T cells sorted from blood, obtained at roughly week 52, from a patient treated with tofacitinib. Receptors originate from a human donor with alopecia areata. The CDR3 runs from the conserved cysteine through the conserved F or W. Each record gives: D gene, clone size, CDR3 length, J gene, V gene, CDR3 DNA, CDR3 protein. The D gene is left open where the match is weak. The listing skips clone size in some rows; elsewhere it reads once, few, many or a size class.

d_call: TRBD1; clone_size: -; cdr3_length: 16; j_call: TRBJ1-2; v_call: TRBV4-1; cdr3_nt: TGCGCCAGCAGTCTTCCGGGGACAGGGTGGAGGGATGGCTACACCTTC; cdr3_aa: CASSLPGTGWRDGYTF
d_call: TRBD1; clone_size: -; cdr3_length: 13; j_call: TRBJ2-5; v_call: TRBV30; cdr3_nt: TGTGCCTGGAGTGGACAGGGGGCGGAGACCCAGTACTTC; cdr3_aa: CAWSGQGAETQYF
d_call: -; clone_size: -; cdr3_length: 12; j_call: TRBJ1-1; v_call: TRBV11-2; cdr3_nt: TGTGCCAGCAGCTCGAGAGGGGCTGAAGCTTTCTTT; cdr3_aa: CASSSRGAEAFF
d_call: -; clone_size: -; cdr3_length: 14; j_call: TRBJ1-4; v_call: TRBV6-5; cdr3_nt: TGTGCCAGCAGTTACGTTGCATCCGGGGAAAAACTGTTTTTT; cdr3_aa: CASSYVASGEKLFF
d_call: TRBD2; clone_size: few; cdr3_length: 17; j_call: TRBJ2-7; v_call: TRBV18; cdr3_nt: TGTGCCAGCTCATCGGGACTAGCGGGGGGGCTCTCCTACGAGCAGTACTTC; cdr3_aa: CASSSGLAGGLSYEQYF
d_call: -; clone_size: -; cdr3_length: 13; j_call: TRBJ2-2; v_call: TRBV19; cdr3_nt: TGTGCCAGTCTCGGGAGCAACACCGGGGAGCTGTTTTTT; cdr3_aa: CASLGSNTGELFF
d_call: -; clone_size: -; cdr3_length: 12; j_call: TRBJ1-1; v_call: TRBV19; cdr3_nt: TGTGCCAGTAGCCGGGGGGTGGCTGAAGCTTTCTTT; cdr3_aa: CASSRGVAEAFF
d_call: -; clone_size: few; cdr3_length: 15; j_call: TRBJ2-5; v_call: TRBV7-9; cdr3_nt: TGTGCCAGCAGCTCACAGGGATCACCATTCGGGACCCAGTACTTC; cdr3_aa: CASSSQGSPFGTQYF
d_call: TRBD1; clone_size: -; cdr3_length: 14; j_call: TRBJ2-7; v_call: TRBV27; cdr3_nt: TGTGCCAGCAGTTTATCGCAGGGGGCTTACGAGCAGTACTTC; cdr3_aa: CASSLSQGAYEQYF
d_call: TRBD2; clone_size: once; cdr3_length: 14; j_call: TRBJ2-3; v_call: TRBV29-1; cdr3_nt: TGCAGCGTTAAGCGCGGGGGGGTCTCAGATACGCAGTATTTT; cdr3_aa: CSVKRGGVSDTQYF
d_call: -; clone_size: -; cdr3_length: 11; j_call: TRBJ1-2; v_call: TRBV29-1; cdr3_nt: TGCGCCGGAGGGGAGCCCGGGGGCTACACCTTC; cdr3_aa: CAGGEPGGYTF
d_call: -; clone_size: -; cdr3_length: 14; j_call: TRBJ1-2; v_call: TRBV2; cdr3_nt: TGTGCCAGCAGTGATCGTCGGAACAACTATGGCTACACCTTC; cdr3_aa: CASSDRRNNYGYTF
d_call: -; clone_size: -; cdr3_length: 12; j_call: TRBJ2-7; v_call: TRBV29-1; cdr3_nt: TGCAGCGCGGGGACGGACTCCTACGAGCAGTACTTC; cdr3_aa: CSAGTDSYEQYF
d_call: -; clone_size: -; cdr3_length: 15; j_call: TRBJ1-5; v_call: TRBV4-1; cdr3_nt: TGCGCCAGCAGCCAAGAGGGGCACTCGATATATCCCCAGCATTTT; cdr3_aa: CASSQEGHSIYPQHF
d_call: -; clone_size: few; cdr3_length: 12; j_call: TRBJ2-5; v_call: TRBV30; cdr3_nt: TGTGCCTGGAGTGAGCACGAAGAGACCCAGTACTTC; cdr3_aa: CAWSEHEETQYF
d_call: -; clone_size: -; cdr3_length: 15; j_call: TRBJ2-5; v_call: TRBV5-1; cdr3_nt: TGCGCCAGCAGCCCTTCCGGGACACCCCAAGAGACCCAGTACTTC; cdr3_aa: CASSPSGTPQETQYF
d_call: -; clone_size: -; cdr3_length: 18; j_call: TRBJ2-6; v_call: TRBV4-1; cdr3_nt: TGCGCCAGCAGCCAAGGGAACCGCAGGGGTGCCGGGGCCAACGTCCTGACTTTC; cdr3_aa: CASSQGNRRGAGANVLTF
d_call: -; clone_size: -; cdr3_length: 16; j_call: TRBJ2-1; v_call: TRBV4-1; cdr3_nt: TGCGCCAGCAGCCAAGAGGCTAGCGTCTCCTACAATGAGCAGTTCTTC; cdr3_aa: CASSQEASVSYNEQFF
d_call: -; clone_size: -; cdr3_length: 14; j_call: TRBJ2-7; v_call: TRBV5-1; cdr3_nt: TGCGCCAGCAGCCCCCTAGCCAACTCCTACGAGCAGTACTTC; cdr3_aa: CASSPLANSYEQYF
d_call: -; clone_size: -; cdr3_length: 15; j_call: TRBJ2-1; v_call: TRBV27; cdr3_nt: TGTGCCAGCAGTCCCCTTGGGGGCTCCTACAATGAGCAGTTCTTC; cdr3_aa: CASSPLGGSYNEQFF
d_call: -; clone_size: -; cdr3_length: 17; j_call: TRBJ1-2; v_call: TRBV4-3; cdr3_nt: TGCGCCAGCAGCCCTGCGGATTCAGGCTTACTCCGTTGGGGCTACACCTTC; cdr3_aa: CASSPADSGLLRWGYTF
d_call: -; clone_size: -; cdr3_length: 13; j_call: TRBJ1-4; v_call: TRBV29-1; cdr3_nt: TGCAGCGCCGGGTTGGGGCGAGGTGAAAAACTGTTTTTT; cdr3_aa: CSAGLGRGEKLFF
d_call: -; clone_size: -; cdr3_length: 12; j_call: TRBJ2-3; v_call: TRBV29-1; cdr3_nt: TGCAGCGTTGTCGAGGGCGCAGATACGCAGTATTTT; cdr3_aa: CSVVEGADTQYF
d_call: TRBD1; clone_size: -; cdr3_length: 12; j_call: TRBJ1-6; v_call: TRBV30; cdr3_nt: TGTGCCTGGGACAGGGGGAATTCACCCCTCCACTTT; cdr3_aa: CAWDRGNSPLHF
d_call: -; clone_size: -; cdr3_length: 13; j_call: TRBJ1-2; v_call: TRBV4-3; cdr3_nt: TGCGCCAGCAGCCAAGAGAAGAACTATGGCTACACCTTC; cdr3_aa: CASSQEKNYGYTF
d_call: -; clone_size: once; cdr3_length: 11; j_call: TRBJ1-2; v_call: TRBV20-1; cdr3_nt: TGCAGTGTGGGAGGAGCCTATGGCTACACCTTC; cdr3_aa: CSVGGAYGYTF
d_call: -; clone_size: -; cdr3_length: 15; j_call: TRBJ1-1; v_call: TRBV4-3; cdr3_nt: TGCGCCAGCAGCCAAGAAACGGGGAGGAACACTGAAGCTTTCTTT; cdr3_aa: CASSQETGRNTEAFF
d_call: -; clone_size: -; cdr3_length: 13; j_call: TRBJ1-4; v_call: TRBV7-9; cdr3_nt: TGTGCCAGCAGCTTGGCACCCAGTGAAAAACTGTTTTTT; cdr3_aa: CASSLAPSEKLFF